This T cell receptor beta chain stems from a study of response to subunit inactivated influenza vaccine. Each CDR3 protein gets one entry after TCRdb re-called the RT-PCR reads with MiXCR. The profile shows around 470,000 distinct CDR3 sequences, more than 7% of them singletons. This clonotype was counted ten times or more. CDR1 and CDR2 (germline): ENHRY, SYGVKD. This CDR3 has 15 residues. V was shortened by 3 bases and J by 3 bases, with 12 bases between the two germline ends. The chain is built from TRBV10-3 and TRBJ2-1; the D gene is possibly TRBD2 (6 bases). The sequences come from PBMCs from blood, collected around 25 months after vaccination. This TCR was recovered from a man aged 50-75 years who received an inactivated influenza vaccine. CDR3 DNA sequence: TGTGCCATCAGTGAAGAGCGGGCCCACTACAATGAGCAGTTCTTC. Translation: CAISEERAHYNEQFF.